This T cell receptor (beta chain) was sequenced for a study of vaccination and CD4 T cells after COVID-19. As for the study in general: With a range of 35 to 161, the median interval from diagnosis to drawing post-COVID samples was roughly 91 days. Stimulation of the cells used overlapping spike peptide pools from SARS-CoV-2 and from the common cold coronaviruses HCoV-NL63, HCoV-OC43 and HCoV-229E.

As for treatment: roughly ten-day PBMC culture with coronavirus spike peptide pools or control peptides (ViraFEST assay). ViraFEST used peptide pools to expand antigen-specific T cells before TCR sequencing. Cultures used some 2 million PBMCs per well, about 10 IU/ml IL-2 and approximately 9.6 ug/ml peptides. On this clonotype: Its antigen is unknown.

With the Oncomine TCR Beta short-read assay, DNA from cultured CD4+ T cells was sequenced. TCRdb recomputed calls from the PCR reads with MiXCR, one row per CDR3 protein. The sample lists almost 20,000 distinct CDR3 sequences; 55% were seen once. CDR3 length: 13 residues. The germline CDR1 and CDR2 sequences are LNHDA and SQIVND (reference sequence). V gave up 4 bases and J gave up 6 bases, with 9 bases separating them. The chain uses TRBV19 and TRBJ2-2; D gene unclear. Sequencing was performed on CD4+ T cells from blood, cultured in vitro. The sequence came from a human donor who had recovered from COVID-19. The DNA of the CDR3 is TGTGCCAGTAGTACCCGGATCCCCGGGGAGCTGTTTTTT. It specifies CASSTRIPGELFF. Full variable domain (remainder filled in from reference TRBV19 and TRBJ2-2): DGGITQSPKYLFRKEGQNVTLSCEQNLNHDAMYWYRQDPGQGLRLIYYSQIVNDFQKGDIAEGYSVSREKKESFPLTVTSAQKNPTAFYLCASSTRIPGELFFGEGSRLTVL.